Listed below are T cell receptor beta chains from one sample, sequenced in a study of post-analysis software for immune sequencing data. A single record per CDR3 protein comes from TCRdb applying MiXCR to the PCR reads. The sample records roughly 600,000 distinct CDR3 sequences, roughly 46% being singletons. The sample comprised blood. The origin of the receptors is a girl aged 5-17 years with multiple sclerosis. Both conserved end residues are part of each CDR3. Fields, in order: V gene, CDR3 protein.

TRBV6-6,CASNPSGGSSYEQYF
TRBV5-1,CASSLGLVMETQYF
TRBV5-1,CASSFRPVAGVFHNEQFF
TRBV5-1,CASSFKGASNSPLHF
TRBV25-1,CASRGGRGPTGELFF
TRBV7-6,CAGSSRKREGLDTQYF
TRBV12-3/TRBV12-4,CASSASTDYYEQFF
TRBV12-3/TRBV12-4,CASGRAVDTQYF
TRBV6-8,CASRAERQVETQYF
TRBV7-9,CASSSQGREQFF
TRBV20-1,CSARWGASEQYF
TRBV29-1,CSVEGGENYGYTF
TRBV3-1,CASRVGNTEAFF
TRBV29-1,CSVEGQGSWHYGYTF
TRBV30,CAWSVEAGDQYF
TRBV7-2,CASSASSGGAKTQYF
TRBV6-5,CASSTGVPNGYTF
TRBV14,CASSQANSYEQYF
TRBV12-3/TRBV12-4,CASRNSAKNIQYF
TRBV20-1,CSAITGGTGELFF
TRBV20-1,CSAREGWGGADTQYF
TRBV4-1,CASSQDPPAGGYTF
TRBV4-1,CASSRPRGDRSEQYF
TRBV7-2,CASSPVNSPLHF
TRBV4-2,CASSSESSYNEQYF
TRBV12-3/TRBV12-4,CASSHNRGGSTDTQYF
TRBV5-1,CASSLGDAPVNGYTF
TRBV10-3,CAGGGRNNEQFF
TRBV12-3/TRBV12-4,CASSPGHRTDTQYF
TRBV5-1,CASSLTTWAEGYTF
TRBV27,CASSLWASRGNYGYTF
TRBV20-1,CSARGGRSYGYTF
TRBV10-2,CASSEVSGSNHEQYF
TRBV12-3/TRBV12-4,CASHSGRLETGELFF
TRBV7-2,CASSLGGASGEYNEQFF
TRBV5-1,CASSSVARRGQYF
TRBV7-9,CASSSDPGETQYF
TRBV5-1,CASSIDGLQETQYF
TRBV6-5,CASRDRVEDTQYF
TRBV7-9,CASSLAPAQETQYF
TRBV20-1,CSAEGPRDYEQYF
TRBV12-3/TRBV12-4,CASSFLAASLGEQYF
TRBV5-1,CASSWRASGRSYNEQFF
TRBV15,CATGILHLGATTDSPLHF
TRBV18,CASSPPGPRNTEAFF
TRBV20-1,CSARDSIGSPYEQYF
TRBV12-3/TRBV12-4,CASRLGTTNYGYTF
TRBV5-1,CASSLSSGALNSYEQYF
TRBV5-1,CASSPTGNLILEAFF
TRBV12-3/TRBV12-4,CASYSPRRTGGTTEAFF
TRBV19,CASSQTGEAANYGYTF